The 23 T cell receptor beta chains below all came from one sample that was sequenced in a study of T cells in Graves' hyperthyroidism and ophthalmopathy. TCR beta CDR3 regions were amplified from RNA. A first-round RT-PCR of the TCR CDR3 used the HTBI primer set. TCRdb reanalysed the multiplex PCR reads using MiXCR and keeps one entry per CDR3 protein. The table includes approximately 430,000 distinct CDR3 sequences, under 15% detected once. Sequencing was done on a sample of blood. The receptors were sampled from a man younger than 35 with Graves' ophthalmopathy.

This clonotype occurred many times. The gene calls are TRBV11-2 and TRBJ2-1, with TRBD1 identical over 7 bases. CDR1 and CDR2 from the germline V gene are SGHAT and FQNNGV. V trimming: 5 bases; J trimming: 9 bases; junction bases outside the gene matches: 7. There are 13 residues in the CDR3. CDR3 DNA: TGTGCCAGCAGCCCACAGGGGATGGGTGAGCAGTTCTTC. Its translation: CASSPQGMGEQFF.

This clonotype was recorded at least ten times. The chain joins TRBV6-5 to TRBJ2-5; 12 nucleotides line up with TRBD2. There are 19 residues in the CDR3. Per the germline V gene, CDR1 is MNHEY and CDR2 is SVGAGI. V shed 0 bases and J 2 bases; nucleotides not matched to a gene: 10. The CDR3 DNA reads TGTGCCAGCAGTTACTCCGCCCAACTAGCGGGGGGAAGGCAAGAGACCCAGTACTTC. This encodes CASSYSAQLAGGRQETQYF.

A few counts support this clonotype. The chain recombines TRBV12-3 or TRBV12-4 with TRBJ1-6; a weak D match, TRBD1 (6 bases). V lost 2 bases and J lost 0, with 8 bases in between. The CDR3 length is 16 residues. Written as DNA, the CDR3 is TGTGCCAGCAGTTTATGGGGGCACTCCTATAATTCACCCCTCCACTTT. Its protein product is CASSLWGHSYNSPLHF.

V usage is TRBV6-6 and J usage is TRBJ1-5; 8 nucleotides agree with TRBD1. J gave up 6 bases and V 0 bases, and 7 bases lay outside the gene matches. The V gene's germline CDR1 is MNHNY and CDR2 SVGAGI (reference sequence). The CDR3 length is 16 residues. CDR3 region: CASSYSIRGLGQPQHF. The CDR3 DNA follows: TGTGCCAGCAGTTACTCGATCAGGGGGCTCGGTCAGCCCCAGCATTTT.

This clonotype was counted ten times or more. This sequence joins TRBV12-3 or TRBV12-4 and TRBJ1-4; a weak D match, TRBD1 (6 bases). Trimming shortened V by 5 bases and J by 3 bases, and 16 bases separated the two germline ends. The CDR3 runs 16 residues. CDR3 DNA sequence: TGTGCCAGCAGTCCCACCTACAGGGTCCCTAATGAAAAACTGTTTTTT. Translated, it gives CASSPTYRVPNEKLFF.

The V and J genes are TRBV7-9 and TRBJ2-7; 8 bases align to TRBD1. CDR3 length: 15 residues. Germline assignment: CDR1 SEHNR and CDR2 FQNEAQ (reference sequence). The ends lost 5 bases at V and 7 bases at J; junction bases unmatched: 13. The CDR3: CASSPRQGLVYEQYF. The CDR3 DNA is TGTGCCAGCAGCCCCCGACAGGGGTTAGTGTATGAGCAGTACTTC.

This clonotype was detected ten times or more. The chain's CDR3 is CASTPGQGAFGVVTEAFF. DNA of the CDR3: TGTGCCAGTACCCCGGGACAGGGGGCGTTCGGTGTGGTCACTGAAGCTTTCTTT. V and J are TRBV19 and TRBJ1-1; the match to TRBD1 covers 12 bases. Looked up from germline, CDR1 is LNHDA and CDR2 is SQIVND (reference sequence). V lost 7 bases to trimming and J lost 4 bases; unmatched junction nucleotides: 16. The CDR3 has 18 residues.

In this sample, this clonotype turned up a few times. This chain joins TRBV19 and TRBJ1-5, with 7 nucleotides matching TRBD1. CDR1 is LNHDA, CDR2 SQIVND, per germline (reference sequence). The V and J ends lost 4 bases and 1 base, in that order; junction bases with no gene match: 4. The CDR3 is 15 amino acids. The CDR3: CASSSYRGSNQPQHF. CDR3 coding DNA: TGTGCCAGTAGTAGTTACAGGGGAAGCAATCAGCCCCAGCATTTT. Full variable domain (missing parts from reference TRBV19 and TRBJ1-5): DGGITQSPKYLFRKEGQNVTLSCEQNLNHDAMYWYRQDPGQGLRLIYYSQIVNDFQKGDIAEGYSVSREKKESFPLTVTSAQKNPTAFYLCASSSYRGSNQPQHFGDGTRLSIL.

J is TRBJ2-3 and V is TRBV6-5; 8 positions agree with TRBD2. Per the germline V gene, CDR1 is MNHEY and CDR2 is SVGAGI. The CDR3 consists of 15 residues. The junction had 3 bases not matched to a gene; V was cut back by 0 bases and J by 4 bases. The CDR3 reads CASSYSGRGADTQYF. DNA of the CDR3: TGTGCCAGCAGTTACTCCGGGCGGGGGGCAGATACGCAGTATTTT.

There are many counts of this clonotype. The V gene is TRBV6-6, the J gene TRBJ2-7; 10 bases fit TRBD1. V was clipped by 2 bases and J by 2 bases; unmatched bases: 3. The CDR3 has 15 amino acids. CDR1 is MNHNY, CDR2 SVGAGI, per germline (reference sequence). CDR3 residues: CASSYHDRGPYEQYF. The CDR3 DNA sequence: TGTGCCAGCAGTTACCACGACAGGGGGCCCTACGAGCAGTACTTC.

This clonotype came up many times. The gene calls are TRBV12-3 or TRBV12-4 and TRBJ1-2; D remains unclear. The V end was cut by 5 bases, the J end by 4 bases, with 8 bases between. This CDR3 comprises 12 residues. The CDR3 DNA is TGTGCCAGCAGTCTAACGGTCTATGGCTACACCTTC. Translating gives CASSLTVYGYTF.

This clonotype was recorded at least ten times. The V and J genes are TRBV2 and TRBJ1-1, with D maybe TRBD1 (5 bases). Germline loops: CDR1 SNHLY, CDR2 FYNNEI. This CDR3 has 12 residues. V gave up 1 base and J gave up 7 bases, with 7 bases separating them. The CDR3 bases are TGTGCCAGCAGTGAAGGGGGACGTGAAGCTTTCTTT. This gives the protein CASSEGGREAFF.

The rearrangement links TRBV30 to TRBJ1-2; D is uncertain. The CDR3 length is 11 residues. Germline CDR1 GTSNPN, CDR2 SVGIG (reference sequence). Trimming took 3 bases from V and 4 from J, leaving 6 bases between them. Here the CDR3 reads CAWRGFYGYTF. The CDR3 nucleotides read TGTGCCTGGAGGGGTTTCTATGGCTACACCTTC.

This clonotype was observed many times. The chain recombines TRBV2 with TRBJ1-4, with TRBD1 matching over 8 bases. J was trimmed by 7 bases and V by 6 bases; bases with no gene match: 7. The CDR3 sequence is 14 residues long. Germline loops: CDR1 SNHLY, CDR2 FYNNEI. As DNA, the CDR3 is TGTGCCAGCAGAACGACAGGGGTCGTTGAAAAACTGTTTTTT. Translation gives CASRTTGVVEKLFF.

The count of this clonotype is one. A read error may account for a junction end that differs from germline. The V call is TRBV5-1, the J call TRBJ2-1, with D possibly matching TRBD2 (6 bases). Looked up from germline, CDR1 is SGHRS and CDR2 is YFSETQ. This CDR3 is built from 16 residues. The CDR3 loop is CATSAGLNGPYNEQFF. In DNA form, the CDR3 reads TGTGCCACCAGCGCGGGACTCAACGGCCCCTACAATGAGCAGTTCTTC.

This clonotype was detected a few times. The chain has TRBV9 and TRBJ1-3; 8 nucleotides match TRBD1. Unmatched junction bases numbered 8, after V lost 0 bases and J lost 3 bases. Germline loops: CDR1 SGDLS, CDR2 YYNGEE. The CDR3 sequence is 17 residues long. The CDR3 protein is CASSVGSGQGFGNTIYF. The CDR3 nucleotides read TGTGCCAGCAGCGTAGGTTCAGGACAGGGTTTTGGAAACACCATATATTTT.

The chain combines TRBV29-1 with TRBJ1-3; 9 bases fit TRBD1. Germline V gene sequence: CDR1 SQVTM, CDR2 ANQGSEA. The CDR3 length is 12 residues. V gave up 7 bases and J gave up 8 bases; unmatched junction bases: 6. CDR3 bases: TGCAGCGCGGGACAGGGTAGGGACACCATATATTTT. It is translated as CSAGQGRDTIYF.

This clonotype was counted many times. This rearrangement joins TRBV20-1 to TRBJ1-2; 8 bases fit TRBD1. V trimming: 2 bases; J trimming: 5 bases; junction bases outside the gene matches: 1. Germline V gene data show CDR1 as DFQATT and CDR2 as SNEGSKA (reference sequence). This CDR3 contains 12 residues. The DNA of the CDR3 is TGCAGTGCTAGAACAGGGGGTTATGGCTACACCTTC. Protein product: CSARTGGYGYTF.

This clonotype was detected many times. The chain carries TRBV27 and TRBJ1-2; possibly TRBD1 for D (5 bases). With 6 bases removed from V and 7 bases from J, the gap between germline ends came to 18 bases. CDR1 MNHEY and CDR2 SMNVEV come from the germline V gene (reference sequence). The CDR3 has 14 amino acids. The CDR3: CASRSLGPKPGYTF. The CDR3, as DNA: TGTGCCAGCAGGTCGTTGGGACCAAAGCCTGGCTACACCTTC.

This clonotype was picked up many times. DNA of the CDR3: TGTGCCAGCAGCCGGGATGCCTACGAGCAGTACTTC. Encoded protein: CASSRDAYEQYF. The chain carries TRBV7-6 and TRBJ2-7; maybe TRBD2 (5 bases). The CDR3 has 12 amino acids. Germline-derived CDR1 and CDR2 are SGHVS and FNYEAQ. Trimming cost V 5 bases and J 2 bases, with 7 bases left between them.

This clonotype was picked up many times. CDR3 amino acids: CSARGQNTEAFF. As DNA, the CDR3 is TGCAGTGCTAGAGGCCAGAACACTGAAGCTTTCTTT. The genes are TRBV20-1 and TRBJ1-1; D ambiguous. The CDR3 has 12 residues. Germline-derived CDR1 and CDR2 are DFQATT and SNEGSKA (reference sequence). V lost 1 base, J lost 1 base, and 4 bases lay in between.

This clonotype was seen at least ten times. V gene TRBV7-9 combines with J gene TRBJ2-1; 9 bases map to TRBD2. The CDR3 consists of 15 residues. After removal of 6 bases from V and 3 bases from J, the junction contained 6 bases not matched to a gene. Germline-derived CDR1 and CDR2 are SEHNR and FQNEAQ (reference sequence). The CDR3 sequence: CASRESGRHYNEQFF. CDR3 bases: TGTGCCAGCAGGGAGAGCGGGAGGCACTACAATGAGCAGTTCTTC.

This clonotype has more than one count but fewer than ten. The chain uses TRBV6-1 and TRBJ1-6; 8 bases are shared with TRBD1. The germline gives CDR1 MNHNS, CDR2 SASEGT. The length of the CDR3 is 17 residues. J lost 3 bases, V lost 5 bases, and 9 bases had no gene match. Here the CDR3 DNA reads TGTGCCAGCAGTCTTGGACGACAGGGGAACTATAATTCACCCCTCCACTTT. This sequence encodes CASSLGRQGNYNSPLHF.